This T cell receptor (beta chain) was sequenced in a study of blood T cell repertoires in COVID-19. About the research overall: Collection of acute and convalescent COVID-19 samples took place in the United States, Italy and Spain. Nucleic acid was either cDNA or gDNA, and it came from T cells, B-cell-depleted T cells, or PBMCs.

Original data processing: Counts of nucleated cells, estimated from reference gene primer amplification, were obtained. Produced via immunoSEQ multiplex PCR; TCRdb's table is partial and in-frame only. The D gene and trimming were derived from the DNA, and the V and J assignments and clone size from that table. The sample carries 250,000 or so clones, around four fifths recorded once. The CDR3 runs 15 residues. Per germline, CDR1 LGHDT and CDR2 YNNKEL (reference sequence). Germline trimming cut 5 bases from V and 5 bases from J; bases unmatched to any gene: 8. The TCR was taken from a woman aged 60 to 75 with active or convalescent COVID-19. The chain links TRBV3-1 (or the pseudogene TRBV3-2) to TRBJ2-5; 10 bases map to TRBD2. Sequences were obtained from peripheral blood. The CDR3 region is CASSYGTSVGETQYF. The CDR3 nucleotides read TGTGCCAGCAGCTATGGGACTAGCGTGGGCGAGACCCAGTACTTC.